This T cell receptor beta chain was sequenced during a study of spatial heterogeneity in lung cancer. The overall study: Sequencing covered available follow-up PBMC samples collected a median of about two years after resection.

This clonotype was observed many times. Its antigen is still unknown. The study, taken as a whole, reports: Tumor TCRs that were ubiquitous and expanded showed up in blood more at resection than follow-up.

The J segment lost 5 bases and the V segment lost 4 bases, leaving 5 bases of the junction unmatched. There are 15 residues in the CDR3. Looked up from germline, CDR1 is MNHEY and CDR2 is SMNVEV (reference sequence). Time point defined: blood at routine non-recurrence follow-up after resection. TCRdb re-called the 5' RACE reads with MiXCR, one entry per CDR3 protein. The table includes 110,000 or so distinct CDR3 sequences, approximately 10% detected once. The V and J genes are TRBV27 and TRBJ2-7; the match to TRBD2 covers 13 bases. The receptor was derived from a female donor with early-stage non-small cell lung cancer. This material consisted of PBMCs, taken at follow-up. The CDR3 region has the DNA TGTGCCAGCAGTTCCCAGACTAGCGGGAGGAACGAGCAGTACTTC. Its protein product is CASSSQTSGRNEQYF.